This T cell receptor beta chain was sequenced in a study of regulatory T cells in long-lasting Graves disease. A remark on this clonotype: Its antigen is currently unknown. This may come from a read error, since a much larger clone is one base off.

Time point of the sample: newly diagnosed GD, antithyroid drugs for less than 3 months. The TCR library was made from RNA that had been extracted from PBMCs in TRIzol. Study results and caveats: Patients with persistent Graves' had lower TCR diversity than newly diagnosed patients.

Libraries of TCR beta came from iRepertoire HTBI primers plus Arm-PCR of CDR3 regions. TCRdb reprocessed the multiplex PCR reads via MiXCR and lists one record per CDR3 protein. The repertoire holds some 600,000 distinct CDR3 sequences, with 15% to 20% as singletons. The germline V gene has CDR1 SNHLY and CDR2 FYNNEI. The CDR3 extends over 18 amino acids. These data also featured in a second study, about T cells in Graves' hyperthyroidism and ophthalmopathy. From that report: Subjects aged 18 to 65 presented with newly diagnosed hyperthyroidism of less than 2 months' duration. With the HTBI primer set, the TCR CDR3 went through a first round of RT-PCR. Peripheral blood also featured most of the thyroid clonotypes expanded above 0.001.

The material was peripheral blood mononuclear cells (PBMCs), obtained at new diagnosis, from a patient treated with antithyroid drugs. This rearrangement joins TRBV2 to TRBJ1-2; TRBD1 might be the D (6 bases). The receptor's source is a man younger than 30 with Graves disease. The CDR3 reads CASSVLDPKPGHYYGYSF. In DNA form, the CDR3 reads TGTGCCAGCAGCGTACTCGATCCGAAACCGGGACATTACTATGGCTACTCCTTC.